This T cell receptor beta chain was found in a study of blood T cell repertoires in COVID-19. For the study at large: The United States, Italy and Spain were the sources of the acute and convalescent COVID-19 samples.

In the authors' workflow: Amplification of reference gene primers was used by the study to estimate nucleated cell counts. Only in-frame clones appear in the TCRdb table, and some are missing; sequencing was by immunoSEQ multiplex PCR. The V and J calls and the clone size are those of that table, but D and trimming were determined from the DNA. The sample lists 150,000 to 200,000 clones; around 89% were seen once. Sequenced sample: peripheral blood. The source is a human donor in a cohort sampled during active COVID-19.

The CDR3 region is CASSLGLAGVGEQFF. CDR3 DNA sequence: TGTGCCAGCAGTTTGGGACTAGCGGGGGTAGGCGAGCAGTTCTTC. The chain recombines TRBV28 with TRBJ2-1; TRBD2 matches at 14 bases. Germline V gives CDR1 MDHEN, CDR2 SYDVKM. The CDR3 has 15 amino acids. J was trimmed by 10 bases and V by 3 bases; bases with no gene match: 5.